The subject of this entry is one T cell receptor beta chain. This clone was seen repeatedly, ten times or more. The antigen this receptor binds is unknown. The data belong to a study of T cell clonality in common variable immunodeficiency (dated by TCRdb to 2015 to 2017). CVID samples and control samples contributed equivalent amounts of genomic DNA as sequencing input. For every sample, a 60 bp segment covering the rearranged TCRbeta CDR3 region was amplified and then sequenced. TCRbeta amplification used the immunoSEQ assay, a bias-corrected multiplex PCR with high-throughput sequencing. Concerning the study's data processing: Every unique nucleotide sequence was considered a clone and was annotated with V, D and J genes, copy number and frequency. Sequences were labeled productive if in frame, and non-productive if out of frame or containing stop codons. As previously described, clonality was computed from Shannon's entropy. Mean CDR3 Kyte-Doolittle hydropathy was derived from the predicted amino acid sequences of productive clones. The R hclust function was used to hierarchically cluster scaled V gene usage with Manhattan distance and complete linkage. Sharing of clones by CDR3 amino acid sequence was evaluated through resampling of 12 repertoires per group over 100 rounds. Repertoires were searched for 60 to 80 published EBV-specific and fewer than 300 published CMV-specific TCRbeta sequences. A couple of CVID samples yielding fewer than 10,000 sequences were excluded from analysis, leaving 42 CVID repertoires. Drawn from immuneACCESS, this table holds only the in-frame rearrangements with V and J called that TCRdb kept. Clones are partly lost; checked studies trace under half to an unresolved V gene and leave the rest unexplained. Clonal size and the V and J genes are those of that table, whereas D and trimming came from the DNA. The sample comprises some 45,000 clones, and every one was counted more than once. Clones ranked in the top ten supply roughly 6% of the sample.

Both CVID patients and healthy controls were predominantly of Caucasian heritage. From each donor, about 5 to 8.5 ml of heparinized peripheral whole blood was collected. Genomic DNA from adults with common variable immune deficiency (CVID) and from healthy adult controls was used for sequencing of TCRbeta CDR3 repertoires. There were some 22 healthy adult volunteers in the control group (12 female and some ten male), ranging in age from about 23 to 66 years, with a mean age of around 33. Diluted blood was density-centrifuged over Hypaque 1077 or Ficoll-Paque to isolate peripheral blood mononuclear cells. Genomic DNA was extracted from unsorted mononuclear cells by Qiagen column purification or by a centrifugation-based method. The study at large found these results: Differences among patients in the CVID cohort limited the correlations between repertoire features and clinical complications. Even though DNA input was the same, control samples had an average of around 81,000 unique sequences each, compared with 25,000 to 35,000 in CVID samples. The authors noted that sequencing repertoires of T cell subpopulations would be needed to clarify what caused the increased clonality in CVID. TCRbeta clonality was higher in CVID subjects than in healthy controls (t-test p = 0.018), and the increase was most characteristic of about a third of subjects. CVID subjects shared fewer TCRbeta clones with each other than healthy controls did (p < 0.0001). Reportedly, TCRbeta sequences from CVID had fewer deletions and N-nucleotide insertions, and highly modified clones with 13 or more V deletions were absent from CVID.

The sample consisted of peripheral blood mononuclear cells. This receptor was identified in a person aged 18-69 years in good health.

The part of the CDR3 DNA that was read is TGTGCCAGCAGCTCCTCCCTGGGGGGTCCCTACGAG. Its protein reads: CASSSSLGGPYE. The entire CDR3 is CASSSSLGGPYEQYF. In this chain, TRBV5-5 is recombined with TRBJ2-7; possibly the D gene is TRBD2, per 6 matching bases. The read terminates 3 residues ahead of where the CDR3 ends, so the germline J gene completes it. Trimming takes 3 bases from V and 2 bases from J, and the germline ends sit 15 bases apart. The CDR3, from cysteine to phenylalanine, totals 15 residues. Only the CDR3 bases that were read are kept: 36 of them, in frame from base 1. According to the germline V gene (reference sequence), CDR1 reads SGHKS and CDR2 reads YYEKEE.